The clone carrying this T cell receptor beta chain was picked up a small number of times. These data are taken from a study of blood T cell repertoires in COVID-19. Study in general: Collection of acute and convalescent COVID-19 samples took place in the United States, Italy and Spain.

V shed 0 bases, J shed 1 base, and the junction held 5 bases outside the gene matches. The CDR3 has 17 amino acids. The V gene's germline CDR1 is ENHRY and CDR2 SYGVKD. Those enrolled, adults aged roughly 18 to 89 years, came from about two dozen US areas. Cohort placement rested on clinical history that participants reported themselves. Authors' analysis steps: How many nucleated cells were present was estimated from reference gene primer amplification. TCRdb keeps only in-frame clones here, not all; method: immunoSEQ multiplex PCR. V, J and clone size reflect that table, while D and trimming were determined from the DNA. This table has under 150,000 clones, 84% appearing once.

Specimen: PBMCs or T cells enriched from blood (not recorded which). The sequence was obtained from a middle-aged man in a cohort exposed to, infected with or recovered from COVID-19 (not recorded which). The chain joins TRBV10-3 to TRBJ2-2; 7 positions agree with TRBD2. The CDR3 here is CAISESGGSWNTGELFF. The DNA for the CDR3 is TGTGCCATCAGTGAGTCGGGGGGGAGCTGGAACACCGGGGAGCTGTTTTTT.